This is a list of T cell receptor beta chains from one sample in a study of T cell changes during pregnancy in multiple sclerosis. Sequenced by immunoSEQ multiplex PCR; TCRdb stores in-frame clones only, minus some. The table shows about 64,000 clones, with around 96% occurring only once. Sequenced material: CD8+ T cells from peripheral blood mononuclear cells, taken after pregnancy. The receptors were gathered from a female donor with multiple sclerosis, enrolled in a pregnancy study. The conserved cysteine and the conserved F or W are not part of the CDR3 here.

>TRBJ1-1|TRBV7-6
ASSLEQNTEAF
>TRBJ1-5|TRBV19
ASRQGGNNQPQH
>TRBJ2-1|TRBV5-1
ASSSPIAPGLARNEQF
>TRBJ1-1|TRBV7-9
ASRSGQPNTEAF
>TRBJ2-1|TRBV27
ASSLGSPGLVNNEQF
>TRBJ1-1|TRBV19
ASSINGGTEAF
>TRBJ2-7|TRBV14
ASSLDGGLYEQY
>TRBJ1-2|TRBV28
ASSIGRPGQGTIGYGYT
>TRBJ2-7|TRBV28
ASSTSGSYEQY
>TRBJ2-5|TRBV7-9
ASDRKTLTGDETQY
>TRBJ2-1|TRBV11-3
ASSQTGFNEQF
>TRBJ1-1|TRBV4-3
ASSQARTGGQGAF
>TRBJ2-1|TRBV9
ASSESGLAGGPGNEQF
>TRBJ2-5|TRBV7-8
ASRETGTQY
>TRBJ2-1|TRBV7-8
ASSLYLVPSYNEQF
>TRBJ2-7|TRBV7-2
ASSLGLFSYEQY
>TRBJ2-7|TRBV18
ASSPASGDSYEQY
>TRBJ2-5|TRBV10-3
AISESITGDGRY
>TRBJ2-3|TRBV15
ATSRDFGRTDTQY
>TRBJ1-5|TRBV5-6
ASSLSSGMTSNQPQH
>TRBJ1-1|TRBV4-2
ASSQDWTGGNTEAF
>TRBJ2-1|TRBV9
ASSVGGRGSEQF
>TRBJ1-3|TRBV7-9
ASSFPSENTIY
>TRBJ2-2|TRBV7-9
ASSSRTGTGETGELF
>TRBJ2-2|TRBV7-9
ASSLALRGLTGELF
>TRBJ2-7|TRBV27
ASSYDRTGSSYEQY
>TRBJ2-1|TRBV27
ASSIGAVSNEQF
>TRBJ2-7|TRBV5-6
ASSLGQGYDEQY
>TRBJ2-7|TRBV28
ASSRGTSYEQY
>TRBJ2-7|TRBV5-8
ASPINHPTRGNEQY
>TRBJ2-1|TRBV28
ASRLKTSLMDNEQF
>TRBJ2-7|TRBV27
ASSPGTGYEQY
>TRBJ1-4|TRBV6-5
ASSSLWGGTNEKLF
>TRBJ2-5|TRBV7-9
ASSRGGAQETQY
>TRBJ1-1|TRBV6-5
ASSYSDTSNTEAF
>TRBJ2-5|TRBV7-9
ASSPNSGRETQY
>TRBJ2-7|TRBV28
ASSFGQGTSGRASGYEQY
>TRBJ1-5|TRBV27
ASSPNVGGGSQPQH
>TRBJ2-7|TRBV5-6
ASSAGTYEQY
>TRBJ2-5|TRBV5-6
ASSYGGDETQY
>TRBJ2-7|TRBV10-3
AISARGDEQY
>TRBJ2-2|TRBV27
ASSTAGELF
>TRBJ2-1|TRBV25-1
ASSRGGSTGNEQF
>TRBJ2-6|TRBV6-1
ASSEQEGFGANVLT
>TRBJ2-1|TRBV9
ASSEGGIDEQF
>TRBJ1-5|TRBV27
ASGLGRTNQPQH
>TRBJ1-1|TRBV7-9
ASSLTTGGVNTEAF
>TRBJ2-1|TRBV29-1
SVGLPGGNEQF
>TRBJ2-1|TRBV7-9
ASSSKGSGRYNEQF
>TRBJ2-7|TRBV14
ASSPSIGFSSYEQY
>TRBJ2-1|TRBV9
ASSPRGAGGYNEQF
>TRBJ1-2|TRBV6-5
ASSYSGGYGYT
>TRBJ2-2|TRBV6-6
ASSYTVTGELF
>TRBJ1-1|TRBV7-9
ASSYSGTEAF
>TRBJ2-5|TRBV28
ASSSTGQETQY
>TRBJ2-7|TRBV28
ASSSPGGNTYEQY
>TRBJ2-1|TRBV11-1
ASTAGLDYNEQF
>TRBJ2-5|TRBV4-1
ASSQVGLAQETQY
>TRBJ1-5|TRBV19
ASSLIGAGNQPQH